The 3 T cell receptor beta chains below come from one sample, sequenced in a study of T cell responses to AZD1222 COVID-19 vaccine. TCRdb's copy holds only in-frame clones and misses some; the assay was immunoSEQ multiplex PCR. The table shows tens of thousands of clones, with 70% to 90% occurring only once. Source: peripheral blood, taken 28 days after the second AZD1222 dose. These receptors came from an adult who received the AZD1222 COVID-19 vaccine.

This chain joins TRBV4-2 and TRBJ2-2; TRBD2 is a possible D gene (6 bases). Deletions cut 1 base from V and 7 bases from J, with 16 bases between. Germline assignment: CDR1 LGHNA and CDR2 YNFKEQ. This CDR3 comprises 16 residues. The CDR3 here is CASSQGRTGEGGELFF. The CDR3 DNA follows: TGTGCCAGCAGCCAAGGACGAACGGGAGAGGGCGGGGAGCTGTTTTTT.

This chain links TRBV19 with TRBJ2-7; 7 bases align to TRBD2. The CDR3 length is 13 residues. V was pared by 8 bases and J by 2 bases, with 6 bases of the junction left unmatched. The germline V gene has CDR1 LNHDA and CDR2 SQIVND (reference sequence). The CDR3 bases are TGTGCCAGTCGGGGCGGGACTACCTACGAGCAGTACTTC. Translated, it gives CASRGGTTYEQYF.

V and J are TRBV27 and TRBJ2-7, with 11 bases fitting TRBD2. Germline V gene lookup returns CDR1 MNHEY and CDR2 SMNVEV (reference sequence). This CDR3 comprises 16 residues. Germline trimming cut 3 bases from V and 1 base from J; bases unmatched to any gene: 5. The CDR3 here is CASSLTGTSGSYEQYF. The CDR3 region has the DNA TGTGCCAGCAGTTTGACCGGGACTAGCGGATCCTACGAGCAGTACTTC.